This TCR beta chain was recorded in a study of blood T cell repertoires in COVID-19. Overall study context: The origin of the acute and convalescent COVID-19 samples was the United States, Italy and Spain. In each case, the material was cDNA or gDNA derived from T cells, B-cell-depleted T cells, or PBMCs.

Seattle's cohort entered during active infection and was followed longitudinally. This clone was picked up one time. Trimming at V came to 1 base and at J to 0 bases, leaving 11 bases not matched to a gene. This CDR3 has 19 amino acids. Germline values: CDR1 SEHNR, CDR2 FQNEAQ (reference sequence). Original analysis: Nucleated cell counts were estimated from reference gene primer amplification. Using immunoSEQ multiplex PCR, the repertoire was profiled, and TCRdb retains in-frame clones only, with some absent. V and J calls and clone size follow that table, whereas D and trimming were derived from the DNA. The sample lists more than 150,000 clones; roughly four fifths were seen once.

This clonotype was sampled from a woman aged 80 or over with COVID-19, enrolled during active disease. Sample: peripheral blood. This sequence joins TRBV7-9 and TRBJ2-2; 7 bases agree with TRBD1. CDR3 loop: CASSLGIMIQGANTGELFF. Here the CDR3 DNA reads TGTGCCAGCAGCTTAGGTATCATGATCCAGGGGGCGAACACCGGGGAGCTGTTTTTT.